The 32 T cell receptor beta chains in this list originate from one sample, sequenced in a study of Graves' ophthalmopathy and Graves' hyperthyroidism (dated by TCRdb to about 2018). The listed sequencing device is Illumina HiSeq 2000. TCR beta CDR3 regions were amplified from RNA transcripts for repertoire sequencing. A first-round RT-PCR used HTBI primers with the Qiagen OneStep RT-PCR kit, followed by a second-round multiplex PCR, size selection and purification. The public sequencing data were trimmed at Q25 with fastp and processed into clonotypes with MiXCR by TCRdb, which kept only in-frame beta chains. Each CDR3 protein gets just one entry, which takes the most common genes and DNA from the rows behind it. This sample comprises around 470,000 distinct CDR3 sequences, about an eighth of them detected only once. The ten largest clones capture roughly 10% of the sample. Specimen: blood. The receptors stem from a woman in her twenties or thirties with Graves' ophthalmopathy. Donor details come from another sample of the same person, matched by shared clones.

This clonotype showed up many times. The rearrangement joins TRBV6-5 to TRBJ2-2; 9 bases agree with TRBD1. From germline, CDR1 is MNHEY and CDR2 SVGAGI. The CDR3 has 15 residues. V lost 6 bases and J lost 5; bases outside the gene matches: 7. CDR3 amino acids: CASRTDRGGTGELFF. The CDR3 DNA follows: TGTGCCAGCAGGACGGACAGGGGAGGGACCGGGGAGCTGTTTTTT.

The chain has TRBV6-5 and TRBJ1-1, with 11 bases matching TRBD1. Germline CDR1 and CDR2: MNHEY and SVGAGI. The CDR3 is 15 amino acids. After removal of 6 bases from V and 5 bases from J, the junction contained 8 bases not matched to a gene. The CDR3 DNA is TGTGCCAGCAGGTATACCGGGACAGGGGGGACTGAAGCTTTCTTT. The encoded protein is CASRYTGTGGTEAFF.

This clonotype showed up many times. This rearrangement joins TRBV6-1 to TRBJ1-1; D is perhaps TRBD1 (5 bases). The CDR3 sequence is 15 residues long. Germline V gene sequence: CDR1 MNHNS, CDR2 SASEGT. V was trimmed by 1 base and J by 5 bases, leaving 14 bases between them. Here the CDR3 reads CASSEEEGSGTEAFF. CDR3 DNA sequence: TGTGCCAGCAGTGAAGAAGAGGGGTCGGGGACTGAAGCTTTCTTT.

The sample holds many counts of this clonotype. This chain uses TRBV5-1 with TRBJ1-1, with TRBD1 matching over 7 bases. CDR1 SGHRS and CDR2 YFSETQ come from the germline V gene. The CDR3 extends over 14 amino acids. V lost 4 bases and J lost 5; bases outside the gene matches: 8. CDR3 in amino acids: CASSLYRGRTEAFF. DNA for the CDR3: TGCGCCAGCAGCCTGTACAGGGGAAGGACTGAAGCTTTCTTT.

This clonotype was detected many times. The chain links TRBV15 to TRBJ1-5; 7 positions agree with TRBD1. V lost 6 bases to trimming and J lost 10 bases; unmatched junction nucleotides: 12. Germline CDR1 and CDR2: LNHNV and YYDKDF (reference sequence). The CDR3 has 14 amino acids. CDR3 region: CATSKTGVGQPQHF. The DNA of the CDR3 is TGTGCCACCAGTAAAACAGGGGTCGGTCAACCCCAGCATTTT.

This clonotype has a count of ten or more. V is TRBV6-5 and J is TRBJ1-1, with D possibly matching TRBD1 (6 bases). V lost 5 bases to trimming and J lost 5 bases, with 15 bases between them. Germline V gene lookup returns CDR1 MNHEY and CDR2 SVGAGI. The CDR3 is made up of 14 amino acids. CDR3 sequence (DNA): TGTGCCAGCAGTCCAGACAGGAGGGGGACTGAAGCTTTCTTT. Translation: CASSPDRRGTEAFF.

This clonotype was recorded at least ten times. This chain uses TRBV12-3 or TRBV12-4 with TRBJ2-2, with D possibly TRBD1 on 5 matching bases. The CDR3 length is 18 residues. V shed 2 bases and J shed 0 bases, with 16 bases lying between them. The CDR3 loop is CASSLRTLGPANTGELFF. The CDR3, as DNA: TGTGCCAGCAGTTTAAGAACCCTGGGGCCAGCGAACACCGGGGAGCTGTTTTTT.

This chain links TRBV4-1 with TRBJ2-4; 11 nucleotides match TRBD2. V was clipped by 1 base and J by 2 bases; unmatched bases: 4. Germline-derived CDR1 and CDR2 are MGHRA and YSYEKL. This CDR3 region has 17 residues. This CDR3 reads CASSQVGLAVSKNIQYF. CDR3 DNA sequence: TGCGCCAGCAGCCAAGTGGGACTAGCGGTATCCAAAAACATTCAGTACTTC.

Many counts were recorded for this clonotype. V is TRBV4-1 and J is TRBJ2-5; tentatively, D is TRBD1 or TRBD2 (6 bases each). Germline-derived CDR1 and CDR2 are MGHRA and YSYEKL. The V end lost 3 bases, the J end lost 4 bases, and 15 bases lay between the germline ends. The CDR3 runs 15 residues. The CDR3 here is CASSQGIGGGETQYF. The CDR3 DNA reads TGCGCCAGCAGCCAGGGTATAGGAGGGGGAGAGACCCAGTACTTC.

This clonotype was seen at least ten times. V is TRBV28 and J is TRBJ2-2; the D is unclear. Trimming removed 6 bases at V and 3 bases at J, with 5 bases between. Germline values: CDR1 MDHEN, CDR2 SYDVKM. The CDR3 is 12 residues long. DNA of the CDR3: TGTGCCAGCAGGGAGTACACCGGGGAGCTGTTTTTT. Protein: CASREYTGELFF.

This clonotype came up many times. This chain links TRBV28 with TRBJ1-2; D gene ambiguous. The CDR3 is 15 amino acids. V was shortened by 5 bases and J by 4 bases, with 17 bases between the two germline ends. Germline V gene data show CDR1 as MDHEN and CDR2 as SYDVKM. The CDR3 nucleotides are TGTGCCAGCAGTGGAGAATACTATGTTACCTATGGCTACACCTTC. This encodes CASSGEYYVTYGYTF.

This clonotype was detected many times. The chain employs TRBV20-1 and TRBJ2-7; the D gene is possibly TRBD2 (7 bases). V lost 5 bases, J lost 1 base, and 21 bases lay in between. This CDR3 has 16 amino acids. Germline V gene data show CDR1 as DFQATT and CDR2 as SNEGSKA (reference sequence). This CDR3 reads CSAHRVGGGASYEQYF. The DNA of the CDR3 is TGCAGTGCTCACAGGGTCGGTGGGGGGGCGTCCTACGAGCAGTACTTC.

This clonotype was detected many times. The chain links TRBV28 to TRBJ2-2, with 9 bases identical to TRBD1. V shed 5 bases and J 4 bases; nucleotides not matched to a gene: 5. Germline V gives CDR1 MDHEN, CDR2 SYDVKM. CDR3 size: 15 residues. The CDR3 coding sequence is TGTGCCAGCAGTGAACAGGGGGCTGGCACCGGGGAGCTGTTTTTT. Its protein product is CASSEQGAGTGELFF. The full variable domain, rest sourced from reference TRBV28 and TRBJ2-2, is DVKVTQSSRYLVKRTGEKVFLECVQDMDHENMFWYRQDPGLGLRLIYFSYDVKMKEKGDIPEGYSVSREKKERFSLILESASTNQTSMYLCASSEQGAGTGELFFGEGSRLTVL.

This clonotype was observed at least ten times. This chain joins TRBV6-1 and TRBJ1-2; D is uncertain. The germline V gene encodes CDR1 MNHNS and CDR2 SASEGT. The CDR3 is 14 amino acids. The V end lost 3 bases, the J end lost 4 bases, and 12 bases lay between the germline ends. In nucleotides, the CDR3 is TGTGCCAGCAGTGAGGAGGTCAGTCCCTATGGCTACACCTTC. This translates into CASSEEVSPYGYTF.

In this sample, this clonotype turned up many times. Compared with germline, one end of the junction differs, possibly owing to a read error. This chain connects TRBV6-1 to TRBJ1-2, with 7 nucleotides matching TRBD1. The CDR3 runs to 12 residues. CDR1 MNHNS and CDR2 SASEGT come from the germline V gene. The CDR3 bases are TGCGCCAGCACGGCAGGGGGCTATGGCTACACCTTC. Amino acid sequence: CASTAGGYGYTF.

This clonotype was seen ten or more times. This rearrangement joins TRBV12-3 or TRBV12-4 to TRBJ1-2, with 8 bases identical to TRBD1. Trimming took 6 bases from V and 4 from J; bases not matched to a gene: 13. The CDR3 is made up of 16 amino acids. The CDR3 reads CASSPTTGDLSYGYTF. The CDR3 nucleotides are TGTGCCAGCAGCCCGACGACAGGGGACTTGAGCTATGGCTACACCTTC.

Many counts were recorded for this clonotype. The gene calls are TRBV28 and TRBJ1-2; no definite D call. The CDR3 extends over 13 amino acids. V shed 5 bases and J shed 7 bases, with 14 bases lying between them. Germline V lookup: CDR1 MDHEN, CDR2 SYDVKM. The CDR3, as DNA: TGTGCCAGCAGTCCCCCCCATCATAGTGGCTACACCTTC. Translated: CASSPPHHSGYTF.

Ten or more counts support this clonotype. The gene calls are TRBV20-1 and TRBJ2-2; D not resolved. CDR1 and CDR2 from the germline V gene are DFQATT and SNEGSKA (reference sequence). The V end lost 5 bases, the J end lost 4 bases, and 23 bases lay between the germline ends. The CDR3 contains 17 residues. DNA of the CDR3: TGCAGTGCTCCGATCCGAGACGGCACTTATCCCACCGGGGAGCTGTTTTTT. It specifies CSAPIRDGTYPTGELFF.

This clonotype was counted between two and nine times. This may arise from a read error, as a much more abundant clone is one base away. The chain has TRBV11-3 and TRBJ2-5; 8 nucleotides match TRBD2. CDR1 and CDR2 (germline): SGHNT, YENEEA. CDR3 length: 15 residues. CDR3 sequence: CASSWAGGLQETQHF. The CDR3 DNA sequence: TGTGCCAGCAGCTGGGCGGGGGGCCTCCAAGAGACCCAGCACTTC.

V usage is TRBV28 and J usage is TRBJ1-2; TRBD1 matches at 9 bases. The CDR3 runs to 15 residues. Germline trimming cut 7 bases from V and 2 bases from J; bases unmatched to any gene: 8. In germline, CDR1 is MDHEN, CDR2 SYDVKM. CDR3 in DNA: TGTGCCAGCATTACAGGGGGCGTAATGAACTATGGCTACACCTTC. This translates into CASITGGVMNYGYTF.

In its sample, this clonotype was seen many times. The chain couples TRBV15 to TRBJ2-2, with 12 bases aligning to TRBD2. The CDR3 length is 15 residues. Germline CDR1 reads LNHNV; CDR2 reads YYDKDF (reference sequence). V was pared by 7 bases and J by 0 bases, with 0 bases of the junction left unmatched. In DNA, the CDR3 is TGTGCCACCACTAGCGGGAGGGCGAACACCGGGGAGCTGTTTTTT. Translating it yields CATTSGRANTGELFF.

This clonotype was observed a few times. V is TRBV11-2 and J is TRBJ2-7, with 9 bases lining up with TRBD1. The CDR3 is 13 amino acids. In germline, CDR1 is SGHAT, CDR2 FQNNGV. The V gene end was trimmed by 7 bases and the J gene end by 4 bases; junction bases not matched to a gene: 5. The CDR3 loop reads CASTTGTGYEQYF. Written as DNA, the CDR3 is TGTGCCAGCACTACCGGGACAGGGTACGAGCAGTACTTC.

This chain joins TRBV30 and TRBJ2-7; D is possibly TRBD1 (5 bases). The CDR3 sequence is 12 residues long. V lost 4 bases and J lost 2, with 9 bases in between. Germline CDR1 is GTSNPN and CDR2 is SVGIG (reference sequence). CDR3 sequence reads: CAWTGIPYEQYF. The CDR3 nucleotides read TGTGCCTGGACAGGGATTCCCTACGAGCAGTACTTC.

V gene TRBV12-3 or TRBV12-4 combines with J gene TRBJ2-5; 10 bases map to TRBD2. The ends lost 1 base at V and 2 bases at J; junction bases unmatched: 7. The length of the CDR3 is 17 residues. The CDR3 spells CASSLVGLAALQETQYF. The CDR3 DNA sequence: TGTGCCAGCAGTTTAGTAGGACTAGCGGCGTTACAAGAGACCCAGTACTTC.

This clonotype was counted between two and nine times. The chain employs TRBV11-1 and TRBJ2-7; 10 nucleotides match TRBD1. V lost 6 bases to trimming and J lost 2 bases; unmatched junction nucleotides: 13. Germline V lookup: CDR1 SGHAT, CDR2 FQDESV (reference sequence). This CDR3 is built from 17 residues. The CDR3 DNA reads TGTGCCAGCAGACTGCTTCGGCCCGGGACAGGGGCCTACGAGCAGTACTTC. It codes for CASRLLRPGTGAYEQYF.

The chain is built from TRBV4-2 and TRBJ2-5; either TRBD1 or TRBD2 may fit D (6 bases each). CDR1 and CDR2 from the germline V gene are LGHNA and YNFKEQ. CDR3 length: 15 residues. The ends were cut back, 3 bases at V and 5 bases at J, with 16 bases in the middle. This CDR3 reads CASSQPGAWMETQYF. CDR3 nucleotide sequence: TGTGCCAGCAGCCAGCCGGGGGCGTGGATGGAGACCCAGTACTTC.

In this sample, this clonotype turned up many times. The J gene is TRBJ1-6, the V gene TRBV19, with D maybe TRBD1 (6 bases). This CDR3 is built from 15 residues. CDR1 and CDR2 (germline): LNHDA, SQIVND (reference sequence). Trimming removed 6 bases at V and 5 bases at J, with 14 bases between. This chain's CDR3 is CASRPRKGDNSPLHF. The CDR3 DNA is TGTGCCAGTAGACCTCGGAAGGGGGATAATTCACCCCTCCACTTT.

This clonotype was observed at least ten times. The gene calls are TRBV5-1 and TRBJ1-1; 8 nucleotides align to TRBD1. In germline, CDR1 is SGHRS, CDR2 YFSETQ. The CDR3 consists of 13 residues. Losses at the gene ends were 5 bases for V and 5 bases for J; bases not matched to a gene: 5. The CDR3 spells CASRRDRTTEAFF. Written as DNA, the CDR3 is TGCGCCAGCAGGAGGGACAGGACTACTGAAGCTTTCTTT.

This clonotype was recorded many times. CDR3 in amino acids: CASSGDRAAYEQYF. The DNA of the CDR3 is TGCGCCAGCAGCGGGGACAGGGCGGCCTACGAGCAGTACTTC. The rearrangement joins TRBV5-1 to TRBJ2-7; 9 bases fit TRBD1. Germline CDR1 and CDR2: SGHRS and YFSETQ. The V gene end was trimmed by 4 bases and the J gene end by 2 bases; junction bases not matched to a gene: 4. This CDR3 has 14 residues.

Comment on this clonotype: Since a much larger clone is just one base distant, this may be a read error. V is TRBV10-3 and J is TRBJ2-2; the match to TRBD1 covers 7 bases. CDR1 and CDR2 from the germline V gene are ENHRY and SYGVKD. CDR3 length equals 16 residues. CDR3 nucleotide sequence: TGTGCCATCAGTGAGAGGGGACAGACGAACACCGGGGAGCTGTGTTTT. It translates to CAISERGQTNTGELCF.

J is TRBJ1-1 and V is TRBV6-1; no reliable D call. V was cut by 4 bases and J by 3 bases, with 9 bases left in between. The CDR3 sequence is 13 residues long. CDR1 and CDR2 (germline): MNHNS, SASEGT. The CDR3 region has the DNA TGTGCCAGCAGTGGCCAGGCGTACACTGAAGCTTTCTTT. Translation: CASSGQAYTEAFF.

This clonotype was observed at least ten times. This chain links TRBV6-1 with TRBJ2-5, with D hard to call. The germline gives CDR1 MNHNS, CDR2 SASEGT. With 3 bases removed from V and 5 bases from J, the gap between germline ends came to 13 bases. The CDR3 has 14 residues. The CDR3 nucleotides read TGTGCCAGCAGTGAGATTAGAAGGCGGGAGACCCAGTACTTC. Protein product: CASSEIRRRETQYF.